These 6 T cell receptor beta chains came from one sample sequenced in a study of CD8+ T cells in alopecia areata. cDNA prepared by RNA extraction and subsequent reverse transcription served as the template for sequencing. TCRdb's table, derived via immunoSEQ multiplex PCR, lists solely in-frame clones and lacks some. The profile covers about 180,000 clones, with approximately 49% appearing a single time and around 10% taken by the ten largest. Treatment denoted: oral pan-JAK inhibitor, 5-10 mg twice daily. The sequences come from CD8+ T cells sorted from blood, collected at week 52, from a patient treated with tofacitinib. Every receptor here comes from a human donor with alopecia areata.

Concerning this clone: One end of the junction is discordant with germline, which a read error may explain. The chain carries TRBV19 and TRBJ1-1, with a weak D call TRBD1 (6 bases). Looked up from germline, CDR1 is LNHDA and CDR2 is SQIVND (reference sequence). The CDR3 consists of 13 residues. CDR3 sequence: CASSTNRDTEAFF. CDR3 nucleotides: TGTGCCAGTAGTACTAACCGGGACACCGAAGCTTTCTTT. The entire variable domain, with the rest obtained from reference TRBV19 and TRBJ1-1, is as follows: DGGITQSPKYLFRKEGQNVTLSCEQNLNHDAMYWYRQDPGQGLRLIYYSQIVNDFQKGDIAEGYSVSREKKESFPLTVTSAQKNPTAFYLCASSTNRDTEAFFGQGTRLTVV.

The chain recombines TRBV6-5 with TRBJ1-2, with 8 bases identical to TRBD1. The germline gives CDR1 MNHEY, CDR2 SVGAGI. The CDR3 contains 13 residues. Unmatched junction bases numbered 5, after V lost 6 bases and J lost 5 bases. Here the CDR3 reads CASRPGGVYGYTF. The CDR3 DNA is TGTGCCAGCAGACCAGGGGGCGTATATGGCTACACCTTC.

This clone was counted a few times. The chain has TRBV2 and TRBJ1-2; D not certain. Trimming took off 5 bases at V and 5 bases at J, with 15 bases between the two ends. The CDR3 runs 14 residues. CDR1 is SNHLY, CDR2 FYNNEI, per germline. CDR3 nucleotide sequence: TGTGCCAGCAGTCGCGGAGGCGAGCTTTATGGCTACACCTTC. It specifies CASSRGGELYGYTF.

This clone was seen more than once but under ten times. The chain employs TRBV2 and TRBJ2-5; D is possibly TRBD1 (6 bases). With 7 bases removed from V and 5 bases from J, the gap between germline ends came to 17 bases. Germline V lookup: CDR1 SNHLY, CDR2 FYNNEI. The CDR3 totals 14 residues. This CDR3 is CASIGIQGLETQYF. The CDR3, as DNA: TGTGCCAGCATTGGGATTCAGGGGTTGGAGACCCAGTACTTC.

The rearrangement uses TRBV29-1 and TRBJ2-3, with D maybe TRBD2 (7 bases). The CDR3 totals 15 residues. CDR1 and CDR2 from the germline V gene are SQVTM and ANQGSEA. Deletions cut 6 bases from V and 0 bases from J, with 16 bases between. The CDR3 DNA follows: TGCAGCGTGACCCCACGGGGGGCTAGCACAGATACGCAGTATTTT. It codes for CSVTPRGASTDTQYF.

A few counts support this clone. The J gene is TRBJ2-2, the V gene TRBV5-1; no firm D call. Germline loops: CDR1 SGHRS, CDR2 YFSETQ. V was cut by 0 bases and J by 3 bases, with 15 bases left in between. The CDR3 sequence is 17 residues long. The CDR3 region is CASSLGGGRRDTGELFF. CDR3 sequence (DNA): TGCGCCAGCAGCTTGGGAGGCGGCCGCCGAGACACCGGGGAGCTGTTTTTT.